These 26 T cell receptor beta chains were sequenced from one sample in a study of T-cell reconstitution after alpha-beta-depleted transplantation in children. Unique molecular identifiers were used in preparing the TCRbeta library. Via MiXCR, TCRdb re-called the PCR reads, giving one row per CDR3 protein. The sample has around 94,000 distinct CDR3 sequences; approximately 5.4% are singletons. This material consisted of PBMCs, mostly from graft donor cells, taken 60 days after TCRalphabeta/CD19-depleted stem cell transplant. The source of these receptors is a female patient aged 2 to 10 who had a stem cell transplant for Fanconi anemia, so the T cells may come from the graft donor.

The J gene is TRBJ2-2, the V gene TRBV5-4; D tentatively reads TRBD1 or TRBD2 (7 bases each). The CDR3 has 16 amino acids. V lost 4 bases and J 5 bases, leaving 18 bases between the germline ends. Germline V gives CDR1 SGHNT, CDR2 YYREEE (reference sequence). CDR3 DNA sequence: TGTGCCAGCAGCCAGGGGGGGGCCCAAGGGACCGGGGAGCTGTTTTTT. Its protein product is CASSQGGAQGTGELFF.

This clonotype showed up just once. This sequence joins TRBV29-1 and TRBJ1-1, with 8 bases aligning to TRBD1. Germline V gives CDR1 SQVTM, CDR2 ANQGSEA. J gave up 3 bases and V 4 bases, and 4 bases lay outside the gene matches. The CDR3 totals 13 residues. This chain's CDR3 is CSVGKQGDTEAFF. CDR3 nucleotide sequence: TGCAGCGTTGGCAAACAGGGGGACACTGAAGCTTTCTTT.

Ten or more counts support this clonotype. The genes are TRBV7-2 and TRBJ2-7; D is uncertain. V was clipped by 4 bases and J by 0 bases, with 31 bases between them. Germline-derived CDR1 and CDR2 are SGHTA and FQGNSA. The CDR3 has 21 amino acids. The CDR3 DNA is TGTGCCAGCAGCTCACTACCCTTCCCCCTTTCAAAGATAATTAGCTCCTACGAGCAGTACTTC. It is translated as CASSSLPFPLSKIISSYEQYF.

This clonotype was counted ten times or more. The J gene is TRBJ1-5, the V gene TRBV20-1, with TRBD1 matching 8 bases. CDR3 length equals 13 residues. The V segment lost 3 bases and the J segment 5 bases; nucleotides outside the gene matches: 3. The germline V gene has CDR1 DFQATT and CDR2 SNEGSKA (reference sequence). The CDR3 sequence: CSARTQGDQPQHF. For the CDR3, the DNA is TGCAGTGCTAGGACACAGGGGGATCAGCCCCAGCATTTT.

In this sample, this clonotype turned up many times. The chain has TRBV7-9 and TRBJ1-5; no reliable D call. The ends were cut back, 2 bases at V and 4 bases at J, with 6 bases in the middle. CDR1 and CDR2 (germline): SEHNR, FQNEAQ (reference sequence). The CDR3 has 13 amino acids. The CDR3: CASSLKGNQPQHF. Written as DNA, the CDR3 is TGTGCCAGCAGCTTAAAGGGAAATCAGCCCCAGCATTTT.

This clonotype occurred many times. The CDR3 DNA reads TGCAGCGTTGGGGCAGGGGGGGGGTACAATGAGCAGTTCTTC. It is translated as CSVGAGGGYNEQFF. The V call is TRBV29-1, the J call TRBJ2-1; D is tentatively TRBD1 or TRBD2 (7 bases each). The germline V and J ends were trimmed by 4 bases and 4 bases, with 14 bases remaining between them. This CDR3 contains 14 residues. The germline V gene has CDR1 SQVTM and CDR2 ANQGSEA.

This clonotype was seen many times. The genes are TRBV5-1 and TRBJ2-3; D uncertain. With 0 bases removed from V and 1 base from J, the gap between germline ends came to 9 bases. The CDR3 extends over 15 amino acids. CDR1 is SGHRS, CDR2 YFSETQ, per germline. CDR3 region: CASSLDDGRTDTQYF. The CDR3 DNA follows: TGCGCCAGCAGCTTGGATGACGGGCGCACAGATACGCAGTATTTT.

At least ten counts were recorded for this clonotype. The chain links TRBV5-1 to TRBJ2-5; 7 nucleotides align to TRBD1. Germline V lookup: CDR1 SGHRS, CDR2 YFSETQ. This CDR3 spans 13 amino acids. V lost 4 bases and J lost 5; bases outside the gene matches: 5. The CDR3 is CASSRDSRETQYF. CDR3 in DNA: TGCGCCAGCAGCAGGGACAGCCGGGAGACCCAGTACTTC.

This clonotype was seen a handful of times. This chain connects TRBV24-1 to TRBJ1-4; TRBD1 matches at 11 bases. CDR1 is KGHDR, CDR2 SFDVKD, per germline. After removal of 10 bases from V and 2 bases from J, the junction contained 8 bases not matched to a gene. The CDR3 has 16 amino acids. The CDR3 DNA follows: TGTGCCACGACACCGGGACAGGGGGGGACTAATGAAAAACTGTTTTTT. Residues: CATTPGQGGTNEKLFF.

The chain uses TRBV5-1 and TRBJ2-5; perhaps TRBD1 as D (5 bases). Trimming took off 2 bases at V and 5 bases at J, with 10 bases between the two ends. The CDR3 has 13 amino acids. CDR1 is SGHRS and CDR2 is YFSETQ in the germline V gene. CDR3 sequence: CASSFQGDETQYF. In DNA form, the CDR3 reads TGCGCCAGCAGCTTCCAGGGTGATGAGACCCAGTACTTC.

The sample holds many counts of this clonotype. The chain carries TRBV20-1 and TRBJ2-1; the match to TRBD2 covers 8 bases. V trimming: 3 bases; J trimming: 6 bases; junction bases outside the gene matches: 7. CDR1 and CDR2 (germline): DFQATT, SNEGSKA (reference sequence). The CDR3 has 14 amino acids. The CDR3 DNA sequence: TGCAGTGCTAGCACTAGCGGAGGGCCCAATGAGCAGTTCTTC. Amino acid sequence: CSASTSGGPNEQFF.

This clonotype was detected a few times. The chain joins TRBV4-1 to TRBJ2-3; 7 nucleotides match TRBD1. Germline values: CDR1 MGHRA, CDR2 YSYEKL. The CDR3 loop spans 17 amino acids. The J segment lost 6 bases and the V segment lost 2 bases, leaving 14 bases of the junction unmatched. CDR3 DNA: TGCGCCAGCAGCCAACCTGGGACAGCCCTCTCAAGGGATACGCAGTATTTT. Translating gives CASSQPGTALSRDTQYF.

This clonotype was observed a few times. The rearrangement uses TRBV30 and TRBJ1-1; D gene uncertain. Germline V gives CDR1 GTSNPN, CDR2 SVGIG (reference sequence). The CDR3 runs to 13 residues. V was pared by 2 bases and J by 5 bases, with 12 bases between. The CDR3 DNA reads TGTGCCTGGAGTAGAGGAGGGAGGACTGAAGCTTTCTTT. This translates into CAWSRGGRTEAFF.

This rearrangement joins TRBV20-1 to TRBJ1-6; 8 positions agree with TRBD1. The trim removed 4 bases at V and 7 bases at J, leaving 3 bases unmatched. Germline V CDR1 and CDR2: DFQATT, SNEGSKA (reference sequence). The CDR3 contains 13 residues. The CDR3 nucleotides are TGCAGTGCTACGACAGGGGCCAATTCACCCCTCCACTTT. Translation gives CSATTGANSPLHF.

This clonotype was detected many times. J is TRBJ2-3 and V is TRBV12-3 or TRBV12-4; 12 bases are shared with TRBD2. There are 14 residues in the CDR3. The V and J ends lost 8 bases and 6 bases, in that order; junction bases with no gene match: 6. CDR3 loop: CASLTSGGVDTQYF. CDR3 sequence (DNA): TGTGCCAGCTTGACTAGCGGGGGAGTTGATACGCAGTATTTT.

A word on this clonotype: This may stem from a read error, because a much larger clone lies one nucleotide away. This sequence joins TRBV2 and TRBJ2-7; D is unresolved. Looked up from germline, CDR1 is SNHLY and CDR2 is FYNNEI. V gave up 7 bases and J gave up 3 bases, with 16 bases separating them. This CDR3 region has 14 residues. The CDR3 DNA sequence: TGTGCCAGCAAAACAAACAAGGGATTCTACGAGCAGTACTTC. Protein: CASKTNKGFYEQYF.

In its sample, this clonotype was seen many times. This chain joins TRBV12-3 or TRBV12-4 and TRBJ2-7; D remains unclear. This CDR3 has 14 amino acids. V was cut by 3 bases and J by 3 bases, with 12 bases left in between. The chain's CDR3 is CASSFQIWGYEQYF. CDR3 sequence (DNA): TGTGCCAGCAGTTTTCAGATTTGGGGCTACGAGCAGTACTTC.

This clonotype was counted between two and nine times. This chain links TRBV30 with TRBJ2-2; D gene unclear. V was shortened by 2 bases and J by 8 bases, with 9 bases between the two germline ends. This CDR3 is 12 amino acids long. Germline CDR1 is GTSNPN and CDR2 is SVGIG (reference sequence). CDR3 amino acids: CAWSSRPGELFF. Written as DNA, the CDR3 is TGTGCCTGGAGTAGCAGACCAGGGGAGCTGTTTTTT.

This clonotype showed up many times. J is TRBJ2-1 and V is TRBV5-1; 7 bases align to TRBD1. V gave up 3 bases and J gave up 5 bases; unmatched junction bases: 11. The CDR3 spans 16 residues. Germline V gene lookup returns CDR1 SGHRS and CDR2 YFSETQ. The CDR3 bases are TGCGCCAGCAGCTATAAACCGGGACAGACGAACAATGAGCAGTTCTTC. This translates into CASSYKPGQTNNEQFF.

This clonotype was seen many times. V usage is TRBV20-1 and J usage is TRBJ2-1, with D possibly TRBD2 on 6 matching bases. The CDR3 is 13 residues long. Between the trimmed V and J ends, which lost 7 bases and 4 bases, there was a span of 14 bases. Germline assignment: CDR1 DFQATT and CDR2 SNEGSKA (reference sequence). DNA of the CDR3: TGCAGTGGGGCGCGGGGCCAATACAATGAGCAGTTCTTC. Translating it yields CSGARGQYNEQFF.

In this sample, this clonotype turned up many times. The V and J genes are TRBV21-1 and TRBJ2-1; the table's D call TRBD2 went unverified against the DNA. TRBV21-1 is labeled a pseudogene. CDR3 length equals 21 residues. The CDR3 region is CASSKQRGVSGRAKILNEQFF. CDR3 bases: TGTGCCAGCAGCAAACAGCGGGGGGTTAGCGGGAGGGCCAAGATCCTAAATGAGCAGTTCTTC.

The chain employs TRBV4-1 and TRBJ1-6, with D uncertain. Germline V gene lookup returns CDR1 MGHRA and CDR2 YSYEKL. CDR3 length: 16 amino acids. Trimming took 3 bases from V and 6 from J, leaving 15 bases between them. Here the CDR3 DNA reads TGCGCCAGCAGCCACGGATCATTGGCCCTTAATTCACCCCTCCACTTT. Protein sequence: CASSHGSLALNSPLHF.

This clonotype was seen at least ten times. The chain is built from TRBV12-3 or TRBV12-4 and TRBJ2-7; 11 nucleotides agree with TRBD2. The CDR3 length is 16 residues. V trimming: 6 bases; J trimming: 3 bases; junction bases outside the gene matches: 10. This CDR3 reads CASSRPTGTSGYEQYF. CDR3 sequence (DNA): TGTGCCAGCAGCCGACCTACCGGGACTAGCGGCTACGAGCAGTACTTC.

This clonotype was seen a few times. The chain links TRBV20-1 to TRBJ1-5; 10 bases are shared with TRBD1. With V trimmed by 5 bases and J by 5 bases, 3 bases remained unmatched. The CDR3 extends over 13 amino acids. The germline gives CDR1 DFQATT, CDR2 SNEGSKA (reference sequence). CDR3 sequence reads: CSAWTGGHQPQHF. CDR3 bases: TGCAGTGCTTGGACAGGGGGACATCAGCCCCAGCATTTT.

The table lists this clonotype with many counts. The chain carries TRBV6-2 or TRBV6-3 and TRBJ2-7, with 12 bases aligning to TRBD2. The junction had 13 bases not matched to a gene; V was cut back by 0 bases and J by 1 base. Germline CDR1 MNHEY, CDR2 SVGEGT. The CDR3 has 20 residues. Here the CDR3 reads CASSYSLTSGSWVGSYEQYF. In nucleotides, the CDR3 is TGTGCCAGCAGTTACTCCTTGACTAGCGGGAGCTGGGTTGGGTCCTACGAGCAGTACTTC.

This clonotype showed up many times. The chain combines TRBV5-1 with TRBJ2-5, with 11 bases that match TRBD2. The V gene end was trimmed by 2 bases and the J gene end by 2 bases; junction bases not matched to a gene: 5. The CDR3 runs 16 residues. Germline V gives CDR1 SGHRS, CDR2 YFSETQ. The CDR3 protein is CASSLLRLAGQETQYF. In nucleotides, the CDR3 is TGCGCCAGCAGCTTATTAAGACTAGCGGGACAAGAGACCCAGTACTTC.